The clone carrying this T cell receptor (beta chain) is a singleton in its sample. The antigen is unknown. Trimming cost V 6 bases and J 2 bases; bases outside gene matches: 0. CDR1 is DFQATT and CDR2 is SNEGSKA in the germline V gene (reference sequence). The CDR3 totals 11 residues. The donors, healthy adults who were HIV-negative, had experienced no recent acute infections or vaccinations. This specimen comes from a study of shared clonotypes between healthy human individuals. Assay: immunoSEQ multiplex PCR; the TCRdb copy retains only in-frame clones and omits some. The data contain millions of clones, 85% to 95% of them seen just once; the ten biggest clones take up more than 0.1%. The study, taken as a whole, reports: Compared with memory subsets, naive subsets generally had larger estimated richness.

The receptor was derived from a man aged 18 to 30 in good health. The chain links TRBV20-1 to TRBJ2-5, with 7 nucleotides matching TRBD1. Material: naive CD4+ T cells sorted from blood. Described subset: CD45RA+ positively selected. This chain's CDR3 is CSAGQQETQYF. The CDR3 nucleotides are TGCAGTGCGGGACAGCAAGAGACCCAGTACTTC.